The source of this TCR beta chain is a study of memory CD4+ T cells and cytomegalovirus serostatus. Across the whole study: Of the healthy Belgian adults, nine or ten were CMV seropositive and about 24 seronegative. Study observations and caveats: The CMV-associated TCR signature appears largely within the CD4+ memory repertoire.

The sort gate was single viable CD3+CD4+CD8-CD45RO+ cells for memory CD4+ T cells. Donors' CMV status reflects serum IgG against pp150, pp28, p38, p52. Turning to this clone: Its antigen remains unknown.

Sequencing used immunoSEQ multiplex PCR; TCRdb keeps in-frame clones, though not all of them. Of just over 40,000 clones in the sample, about four fifths are singletons; the top ten hold approximately 0.77%. Germline lookup yields CDR1 SGHNT and CDR2 YENEEA. The CDR3 covers 13 residues. V lost 5 bases and J 3 bases, leaving 11 bases between the germline ends. This receptor was obtained from an adult in good health and CMV-seronegative. The sequenced material came from memory CD4+ T cells from blood. V and J are TRBV11-3 and TRBJ2-7; D is uncertain. CDR3 region: CASSLTSNYEQYF. The DNA of the CDR3 is TGTGCCAGCAGCCTAACGTCTAACTACGAGCAGTACTTC.